This is a list of T cell receptor beta chains from one sample in a study of blood T cell repertoires in COVID-19. Method: immunoSEQ multiplex PCR; TCRdb's copy keeps in-frame clones and lacks some. Of over 120,000 clones in the sample, approximately 85% were seen once. The sequenced sample consisted of peripheral blood. These receptors came from a man between 65 and 79 years old with acute or convalescent COVID-19. CDR3s include the opening cysteine and the closing phenylalanine or tryptophan. A D gene is named only where the DNA matches it firmly. Clone size is not always given. Where it is, it says once, few, many or a class for expanded clones.

clone size,D gene,J gene,V gene,CDR3 protein,CDR3 DNA
-,TRBD1,TRBJ2-5,TRBV27,CASSPGQGWETQYF,TGTGCCAGCAGTCCAGGACAGGGGTGGGAGACCCAGTACTTC
-,TRBD1,TRBJ2-5,TRBV11-2,CASGRGLQETQYF,TGTGCCAGTGGAAGGGGGCTTCAAGAGACCCAGTACTTC
-,TRBD1,TRBJ2-4,TRBV19,CASSPAGTGAKNIQYF,TGTGCCAGTAGTCCCGCCGGGACAGGGGCAAAAAACATTCAGTACTTC
-,-,TRBJ1-1,TRBV21-1,CASNPRGTEAFF,TGTGCCAGCAACCCGAGGGGGACTGAAGCTTTCTTT
-,TRBD1,TRBJ1-4,TRBV29-1,CSVAGQGGEKLFF,TGCAGCGTTGCGGGACAGGGGGGGGAAAAACTGTTTTTT
-,TRBD2,TRBJ2-3,TRBV30,CAWSVRAGADTQYF,TGTGCCTGGAGTGTACGGGCGGGGGCAGATACGCAGTATTTT
-,-,TRBJ2-2,TRBV6-5,CASSPRRAGELFF,TGTGCCAGCAGTCCCCGACGAGCGGGGGAGCTGTTTTTT
-,-,TRBJ1-6,TRBV28,CASSFHPGRGNSPLHF,TGTGCCAGCAGTTTTCACCCTGGACGGGGAAATTCACCCCTCCACTTT
-,-,TRBJ1-3,TRBV6-6,CASSLEGGGGNTIYF,TGTGCCAGCAGTTTAGAGGGAGGAGGAGGGAACACCATATATTTT
few,TRBD1,TRBJ1-5,TRBV2,CASLKDRGSNQPQHF,TGTGCCAGCTTAAAGGACAGGGGAAGCAATCAGCCCCAGCATTTT
few,TRBD2,TRBJ2-1,TRBV19,CASSSRLAGPHGYEQFF,TGTGCCAGTAGTAGTCGCCTAGCGGGACCCCATGGGTATGAGCAGTTCTTC
-,TRBD1,TRBJ1-2,TRBV29-1,CSIKTGGFGYGYTF,TGCAGCATTAAGACAGGGGGCTTCGGCTATGGCTACACCTTC
-,TRBD2,TRBJ2-1,TRBV7-9,CASSPPRAGGPYNEQFF,TGTGCCAGCAGCCCTCCGAGGGCGGGAGGGCCCTACAATGAGCAGTTCTTC
-,TRBD1,TRBJ1-3,TRBV7-9,CASSSGTGQERNTIYF,TGTGCCAGCAGCTCTGGGACGGGACAGGAAAGAAACACCATATATTTT
once,-,TRBJ1-1,TRBV19,CASSMAILSTEAFF,TGTGCCAGTAGTATGGCCATCTTGTCCACTGAAGCTTTCTTT
-,-,TRBJ1-1,TRBV28,CASSLSRTGFRAEAFF,TGTGCCAGCAGTTTATCGCGTACAGGGTTTCGCGCTGAAGCTTTCTTT
-,TRBD1,TRBJ1-4,TRBV30,CAWSGQGEEKLFF,TGTGCCTGGAGTGGACAGGGTGAAGAAAAACTGTTTTTT
few,TRBD2,TRBJ2-2,TRBV7-9,CASSLPLGLPNTGELFF,TGTGCCAGCAGCTTACCCCTGGGACTACCGAACACCGGGGAGCTGTTTTTT
-,TRBD2,TRBJ2-1,TRBV5-6,CASSLQLAGGPGDEQFF,TGTGCCAGCAGCTTGCAACTAGCGGGGGGGCCGGGCGATGAGCAGTTCTTC
-,TRBD1,TRBJ1-5,TRBV30,CAWSEDRVAPGPQHF,TGTGCCTGGAGTGAGGACAGGGTGGCCCCAGGGCCCCAGCATTTT
few,TRBD1,TRBJ2-5,TRBV29-1,CSVDGTAPVETQYF,TGCAGCGTTGACGGGACAGCCCCTGTGGAGACCCAGTACTTC
-,TRBD1,TRBJ2-7,TRBV11-3,CASSVDTGQVYEQYF,TGTGCCAGCAGCGTAGATACTGGACAGGTCTACGAGCAGTACTTC
-,-,TRBJ2-7,TRBV11-2,CASSPSPYEQYF,TGTGCCAGCAGCCCTAGCCCCTACGAGCAGTACTTC
-,-,TRBJ2-7,TRBV5-4,CASSLRLAVYSYEQYF,TGTGCCAGCAGCTTGCGCCTAGCCGTTTACTCCTACGAGCAGTACTTC
-,-,TRBJ1-3,TRBV12-3/TRBV12-4,CASSLSTGSTIYF,TGTGCCAGCAGTTTATCTACAGGGAGCACCATATATTTT
-,TRBD2,TRBJ2-1,TRBV10-3,CAISESSGGSEQFF,TGTGCCATCAGTGAGAGTAGCGGGGGAAGTGAGCAGTTCTTC
-,-,TRBJ1-1,TRBV3-1/TRBV3-2,CASSPWTAHEAFF,TGTGCCAGCAGCCCCTGGACTGCCCATGAAGCTTTCTTT
-,-,TRBJ2-5,TRBV28,CASSLGGGGKTQYF,TGTGCCAGCAGTTTAGGGGGGGGCGGAAAGACCCAGTACTTC
-,-,TRBJ1-1,TRBV6-6,CASSLSLNTEAFF,TGTGCCAGCAGTTTATCCCTGAACACTGAAGCTTTCTTT
-,TRBD1,TRBJ2-2,TRBV5-1,CASSLMGQANTGELFF,TGCGCCAGCAGCTTAATGGGACAGGCGAACACCGGGGAGCTGTTTTTT
-,TRBD1,TRBJ2-3,TRBV28,CASSSQGSDTQYF,TGTGCCAGCAGTTCACAGGGGTCGGATACGCAGTATTTT
-,-,TRBJ1-2,TRBV7-9,CASSPLYTNYGYTF,TGTGCCAGCAGCCCACTATACACCAACTATGGCTACACCTTC
once,-,TRBJ2-2,TRBV13,CASSLGQGTYTGELFF,TGTGCCAGCAGCTTAGGGCAGGGAACCTACACCGGGGAGCTGTTTTTT
few,-,TRBJ2-2,TRBV6-6,CASSHPRTPNTGELFF,TGTGCCAGCAGCCACCCTCGGACACCGAACACCGGGGAGCTGTTTTTT
-,-,TRBJ2-5,TRBV28,CASSLQWETQYF,TGTGCCAGCAGTTTACAGTGGGAGACCCAGTACTTC
few,-,TRBJ2-5,TRBV5-4,CASSAGQNQQETQYF,TGTGCCAGCAGTGCGGGACAGAATCAACAAGAGACCCAGTACTTC
-,TRBD2,TRBJ2-1,TRBV3-1/TRBV3-2,CASSPSGGAGNEQFF,TGTGCCAGCAGCCCTAGCGGGGGGGCAGGCAATGAGCAGTTCTTC
-,-,TRBJ2-7,TRBV28,CASSLCPLMTPPICYEQYF,TGTGCCAGCAGTTTATGTCCTTTAATGACACCCCCCATATGCTACGAGCAGTACTTC
-,TRBD1,TRBJ1-4,TRBV11-2,CASGKTGGALEKLFF,TGTGCCAGCGGAAAAACAGGGGGCGCTTTGGAAAAACTGTTTTTT
-,TRBD1,TRBJ1-2,TRBV5-1,CASSAGQGVINGYTF,TGCGCCAGCAGCGCGGGACAGGGGGTTATAAATGGCTACACCTTC
once,-,TRBJ1-1,TRBV4-1,CASSPTGGTTEAFF,TGCGCCAGCAGCCCTACCGGGGGGACCACTGAAGCTTTCTTT
-,TRBD1,TRBJ2-7,TRBV19,CASSKGTGSYEQYF,TGTGCCAGTAGTAAAGGGACAGGGTCCTACGAGCAGTACTTC